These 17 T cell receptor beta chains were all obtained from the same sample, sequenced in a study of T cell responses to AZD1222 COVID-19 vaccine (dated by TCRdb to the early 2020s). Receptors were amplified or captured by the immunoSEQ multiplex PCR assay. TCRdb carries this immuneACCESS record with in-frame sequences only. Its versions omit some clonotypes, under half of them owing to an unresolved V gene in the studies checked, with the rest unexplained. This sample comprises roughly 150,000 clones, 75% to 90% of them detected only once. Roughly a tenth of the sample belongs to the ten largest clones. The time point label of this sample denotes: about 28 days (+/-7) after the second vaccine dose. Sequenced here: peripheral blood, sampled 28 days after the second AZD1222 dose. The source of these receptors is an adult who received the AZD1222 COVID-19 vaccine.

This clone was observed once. The CDR3 spells CASSLRGAGEQYF. The DNA of the CDR3 is TGTGCCAGCAGCTTGCGGGGGGCCGGCGAGCAGTACTTC. The rearrangement joins TRBV5-8 to TRBJ2-7; weak D call: TRBD2 (7 bases). The CDR3 covers 13 residues. Trimming cost V 1 base and J 6 bases, with 11 bases left between them. The V gene's germline CDR1 is SGHTS and CDR2 YDEGEE. The full variable domain, its missing parts supplied by reference TRBV5-8 and TRBJ2-7, is EAGVTQSPTHLIKTRGQQATLRCSPISGHTSVYWYQQALGLGLQFLLWYDEGEERNRGNFPPRFSGRQFPNYSSELNVNALELEDSALYLCASSLRGAGEQYFGPGTRLTVT.

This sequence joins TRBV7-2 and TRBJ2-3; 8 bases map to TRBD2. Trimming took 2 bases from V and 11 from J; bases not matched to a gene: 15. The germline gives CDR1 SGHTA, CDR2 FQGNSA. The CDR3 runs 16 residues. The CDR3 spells CASSLISAGGQDEQYF. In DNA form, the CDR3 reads TGTGCCAGCAGCTTAATCTCTGCGGGAGGCCAGGATGAGCAGTATTTT.

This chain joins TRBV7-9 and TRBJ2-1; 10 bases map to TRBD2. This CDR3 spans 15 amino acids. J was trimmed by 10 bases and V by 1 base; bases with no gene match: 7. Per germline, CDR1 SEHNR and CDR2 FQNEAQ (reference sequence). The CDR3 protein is CASSLGASGSGEQFF. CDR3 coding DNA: TGTGCCAGCAGCTTAGGGGCTAGCGGGAGTGGAGAGCAGTTCTTC. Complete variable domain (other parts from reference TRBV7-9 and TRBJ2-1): DTGVSQNPRHKITKRGQNVTFRCDPISEHNRLYWYRQTLGQGPEFLTYFQNEAQLEKSRLLSDRFSAERPKGSFSTLEIQRTEQGDSAMYLCASSLGASGSGEQFFGPGTRLTVL.

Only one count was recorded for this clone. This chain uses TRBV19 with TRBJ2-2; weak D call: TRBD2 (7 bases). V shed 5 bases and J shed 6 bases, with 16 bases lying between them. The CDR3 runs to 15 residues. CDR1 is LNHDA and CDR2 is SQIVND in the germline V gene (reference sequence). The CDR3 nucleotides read TGTGCCAGTAGTCCTTTGGGCGGGGGCGCCGGGGAGCTGTTTTTT. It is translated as CASSPLGGGAGELFF.

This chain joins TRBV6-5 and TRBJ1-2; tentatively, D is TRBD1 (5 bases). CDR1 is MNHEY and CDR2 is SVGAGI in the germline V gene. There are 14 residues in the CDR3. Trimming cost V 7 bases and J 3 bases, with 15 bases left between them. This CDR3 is CASKKAGLDYGYTF. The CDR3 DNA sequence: TGTGCCAGCAAGAAGGCAGGGTTAGACTATGGCTACACCTTC.

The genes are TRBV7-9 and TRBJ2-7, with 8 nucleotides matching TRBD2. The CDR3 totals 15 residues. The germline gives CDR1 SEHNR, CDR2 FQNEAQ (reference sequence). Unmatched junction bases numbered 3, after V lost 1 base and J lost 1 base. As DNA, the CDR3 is TGTGCCAGCAGCTTAGGGGGACTAGGTTCCTACGAGCAGTACTTC. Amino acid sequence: CASSLGGLGSYEQYF. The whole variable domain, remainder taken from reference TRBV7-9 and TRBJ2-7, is DTGVSQNPRHKITKRGQNVTFRCDPISEHNRLYWYRQTLGQGPEFLTYFQNEAQLEKSRLLSDRFSAERPKGSFSTLEIQRTEQGDSAMYLCASSLGGLGSYEQYFGPGTRLTVT.

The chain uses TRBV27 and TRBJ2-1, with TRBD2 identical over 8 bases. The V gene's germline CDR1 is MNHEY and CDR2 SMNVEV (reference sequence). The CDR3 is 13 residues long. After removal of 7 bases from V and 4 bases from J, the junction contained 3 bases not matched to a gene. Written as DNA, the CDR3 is TGTGCCAGCAAGACTAGCGCATACAATGAGCAGTTCTTC. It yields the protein CASKTSAYNEQFF.

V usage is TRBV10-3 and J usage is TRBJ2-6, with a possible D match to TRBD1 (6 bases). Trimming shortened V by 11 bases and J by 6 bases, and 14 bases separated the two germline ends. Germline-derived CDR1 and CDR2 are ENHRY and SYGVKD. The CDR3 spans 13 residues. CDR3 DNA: TGTGCCTCAGGACAGAGGGAGGCCAACGTCCTGACTTTC. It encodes CASGQREANVLTF.

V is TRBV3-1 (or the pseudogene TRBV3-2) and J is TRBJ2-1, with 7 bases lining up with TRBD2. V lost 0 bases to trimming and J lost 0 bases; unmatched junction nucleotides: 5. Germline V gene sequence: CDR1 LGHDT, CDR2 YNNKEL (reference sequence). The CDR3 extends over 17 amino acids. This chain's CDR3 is CASSQEGSGPSYNEQFF. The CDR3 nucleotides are TGTGCCAGCAGCCAAGAAGGTAGCGGGCCCTCCTACAATGAGCAGTTCTTC.

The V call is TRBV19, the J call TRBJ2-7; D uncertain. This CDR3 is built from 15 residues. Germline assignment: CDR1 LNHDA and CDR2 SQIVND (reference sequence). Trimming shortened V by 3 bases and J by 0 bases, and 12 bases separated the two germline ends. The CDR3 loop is CASSISPANSYEQYF. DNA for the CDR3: TGTGCCAGTAGTATTAGCCCAGCAAACTCCTACGAGCAGTACTTC.

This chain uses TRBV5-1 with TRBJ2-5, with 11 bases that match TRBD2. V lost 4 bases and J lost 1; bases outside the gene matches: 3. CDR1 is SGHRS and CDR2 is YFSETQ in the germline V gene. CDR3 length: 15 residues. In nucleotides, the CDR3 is TGCGCCAGCAGCGGGGGACTAGCGGTCCAAGAGACCCAGTACTTC. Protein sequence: CASSGGLAVQETQYF. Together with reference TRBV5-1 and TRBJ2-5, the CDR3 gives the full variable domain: KAGVTQTPRYLIKTRGQQVTLSCSPISGHRSVSWYQQTPGQGLQFLFEYFSETQRNKGNFPGRFSGRQFSNSRSEMNVSTLELGDSALYLCASSGGLAVQETQYFGPGTRLLVL.

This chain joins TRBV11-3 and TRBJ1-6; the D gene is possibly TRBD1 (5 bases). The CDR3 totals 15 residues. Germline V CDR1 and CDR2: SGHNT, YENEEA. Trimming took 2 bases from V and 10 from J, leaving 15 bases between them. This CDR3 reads CASSLRGKGSSPLHF. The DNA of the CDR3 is TGTGCCAGCAGCTTAAGGGGAAAGGGTTCGTCACCCCTCCACTTT. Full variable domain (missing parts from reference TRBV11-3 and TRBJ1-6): EAGVVQSPRYKIIEKKQPVAFWCNPISGHNTLYWYLQNLGQGPELLIRYENEEAVDDSQLPKDRFSAERLKGVDSTLKIQPAELGDSAVYLCASSLRGKGSSPLHFGNGTRLTVT.

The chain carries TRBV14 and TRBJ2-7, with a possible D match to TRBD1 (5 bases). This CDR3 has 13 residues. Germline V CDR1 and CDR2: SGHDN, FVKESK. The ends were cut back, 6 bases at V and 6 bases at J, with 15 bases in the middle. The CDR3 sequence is CASSRFQGTEQYF. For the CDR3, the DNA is TGTGCCAGCAGTAGATTCCAGGGAACCGAGCAGTACTTC.

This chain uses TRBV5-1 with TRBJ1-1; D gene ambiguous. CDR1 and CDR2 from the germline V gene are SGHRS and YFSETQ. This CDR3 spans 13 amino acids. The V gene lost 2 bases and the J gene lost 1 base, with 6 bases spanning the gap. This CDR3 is CASSFQRNTEAFF. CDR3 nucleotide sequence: TGCGCCAGCAGCTTTCAAAGGAACACTGAAGCTTTCTTT.

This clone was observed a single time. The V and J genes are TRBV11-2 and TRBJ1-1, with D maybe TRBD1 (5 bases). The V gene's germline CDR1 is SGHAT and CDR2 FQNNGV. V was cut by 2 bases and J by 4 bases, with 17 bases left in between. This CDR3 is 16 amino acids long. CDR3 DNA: TGTGCCAGCAGCTTATTCAGTGGGGGTCGGGCCACTGAAGCTTTCTTT. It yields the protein CASSLFSGGRATEAFF.

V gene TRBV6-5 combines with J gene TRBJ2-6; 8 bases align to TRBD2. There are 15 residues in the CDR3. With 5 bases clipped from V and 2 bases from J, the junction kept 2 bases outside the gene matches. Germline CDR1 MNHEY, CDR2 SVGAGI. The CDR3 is CASSNGGAGANVLTF. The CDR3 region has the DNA TGTGCCAGCAGTAACGGGGGGGCTGGGGCCAACGTCCTGACTTTC.

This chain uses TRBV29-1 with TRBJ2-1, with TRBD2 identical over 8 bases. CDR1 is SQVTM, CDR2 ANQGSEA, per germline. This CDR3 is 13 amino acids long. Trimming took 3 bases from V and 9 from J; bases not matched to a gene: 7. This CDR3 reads CSVDWTGGGEQFF. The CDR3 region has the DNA TGCAGCGTTGATTGGACGGGAGGGGGTGAGCAGTTCTTC.